These 17 T cell receptor beta chains came from one sample sequenced in a study of blood T cell repertoires in COVID-19. Profiled with immunoSEQ multiplex PCR; TCRdb holds only in-frame clones, not every one. The sample carries fewer than 250,000 clones, roughly 86% recorded once. The sample taken for sequencing was PBMCs or T cells enriched from blood (not recorded which). All receptors derive from a woman in her forties or fifties who had recovered from COVID-19.

The gene calls are TRBV5-4 and TRBJ1-4, with D possibly being TRBD1 (6 bases). Germline lookup yields CDR1 SGHNT and CDR2 YYREEE (reference sequence). V was shortened by 0 bases and J by 3 bases, with 15 bases between the two germline ends. The CDR3 runs 17 residues. The CDR3: CASSLGAPGTPNEKLFF. For the CDR3, the DNA is TGTGCCAGCAGCTTGGGGGCACCCGGGACACCTAATGAAAAACTGTTTTTT.

This chain links TRBV7-2 with TRBJ1-3; D is uncertain. Germline CDR1 and CDR2: SGHTA and FQGNSA. This CDR3 is 15 amino acids long. Trimming pared 5 bases from V and 0 bases from J, leaving 11 bases between. The CDR3 reads CASSPLPGSGNTIYF. Written as DNA, the CDR3 is TGTGCCAGCAGCCCCCTCCCGGGCTCTGGAAACACCATATATTTT.

The chain joins TRBV18 to TRBJ2-3, with TRBD2 matching 9 bases. This CDR3 spans 18 amino acids. J gave up 0 bases and V 3 bases, and 10 bases lay outside the gene matches. Germline lookup yields CDR1 KGHSH and CDR2 LQKENI. The CDR3 coding sequence is TGTGCCAGCTCACCCCGAGCAGCGGGGGGACTTAGCACAGATACGCAGTATTTT. This gives the protein CASSPRAAGGLSTDTQYF.

J is TRBJ2-7 and V is TRBV7-2; TRBD2 might be the D (6 bases). The CDR3 is made up of 14 amino acids. Germline CDR1 is SGHTA and CDR2 is FQGNSA. V lost 0 bases and J lost 3, with 9 bases in between. CDR3 region: CASSLAAGHYEQYF. The CDR3 coding sequence is TGTGCCAGCAGCTTAGCAGCGGGCCACTACGAGCAGTACTTC. Looking up the rest from reference TRBV7-2 and TRBJ2-7 gives the full variable domain: GAGVSQSPSNKVTEKGKDVELRCDPISGHTALYWYRQSLGQGLEFLIYFQGNSAPDKSGLPSDRFSAERTGGSVSTLTIQRTQQEDSAVYLCASSLAAGHYEQYFGPGTRLTVT.

This clone has more than one count but fewer than ten. The chain links TRBV15 to TRBJ1-1; tentative D call: TRBD1 (5 bases). Deletions cut 0 bases from V and 1 base from J, with 12 bases between. Germline CDR1 is LNHNV and CDR2 is YYDKDF (reference sequence). This CDR3 spans 16 amino acids. The CDR3 here is CATSRDPGQGNTEAFF. The CDR3 DNA is TGTGCCACCAGCAGAGATCCTGGGCAGGGGAACACTGAAGCTTTCTTT. The entire variable domain, with the rest obtained from reference TRBV15 and TRBJ1-1, is as follows: DAMVIQNPRYQVTQFGKPVTLSCSQTLNHNVMYWYQQKSSQAPKLLFHYYDKDFNNEADTPDNFQSRRPNTSFCFLDIRSPGLGDTAMYLCATSRDPGQGNTEAFFGQGTRLTVV.

Points on this clone: The germline gene is not matched at one end of the junction; a read error may be the cause. V is TRBV7-7 and J is TRBJ2-3; D perhaps matches TRBD2 (6 bases). Germline CDR1 SSHAT, CDR2 FNYEAQ (reference sequence). The CDR3 has 15 residues. DNA of the CDR3: TGTGCTAGCAGCTTAGTCGGCGGGGTGGCAGATACGCAGTATTTT. As protein: CASSLVGGVADTQYF.

The genes are TRBV20-1 and TRBJ1-1; no definite D call. Germline CDR1 is DFQATT and CDR2 is SNEGSKA (reference sequence). The V and J ends lost 1 base and 7 bases respectively, with 7 bases between them. There are 11 residues in the CDR3. The CDR3, as DNA: TGCAGTGCTAGAGTTGTCGGTGAAGCTTTCTTT. It is translated as CSARVVGEAFF.

A word on this clone: One end of the junction varies from germline; a read error may be responsible. Here the CDR3 DNA reads TGTGCTAGCAGCCTGGGACAGGGGGCTGGAAACACCATATATTTT. Encoded protein: CASSLGQGAGNTIYF. The rearrangement joins TRBV7-7 to TRBJ1-3, with 11 bases matching TRBD1. Germline values: CDR1 SSHAT, CDR2 FNYEAQ (reference sequence). This CDR3 is built from 15 residues. Combining the CDR3 with reference TRBV7-7 and TRBJ1-3 gives the whole variable domain GAGVSQSPRYKVTKRGQDVTLRCDPISSHATLYWYQQALGQGPEFLTYFNYEAQPDKSGLPSDRFSAERPEGSISTLTIQRTEQRDSAMYRCASSLGQGAGNTIYFGEGSWLTVV.

This clone was observed a few times. The chain joins TRBV7-2 to TRBJ2-7; 7 positions agree with TRBD2. The germline V gene encodes CDR1 SGHTA and CDR2 FQGNSA. There are 14 residues in the CDR3. V lost 6 bases, J lost 6 bases, and 11 bases stayed unmatched. This chain's CDR3 is CASRPLASSTEQYF. Here the CDR3 DNA reads TGTGCCAGCAGGCCACTAGCGTCGTCTACCGAGCAGTACTTC.

The gene calls are TRBV18 and TRBJ1-2; 11 bases match TRBD1. The V gene's germline CDR1 is KGHSH and CDR2 LQKENI. Losses at the gene ends were 3 bases for V and 6 bases for J; bases not matched to a gene: 3. The CDR3 is 14 residues long. The CDR3 DNA reads TGTGCCAGCTCACCCAGGACAGGGGGCAATGGCTACACCTTC. It is translated as CASSPRTGGNGYTF.

V is TRBV7-3 and J is TRBJ2-1; TRBD2 matches at 10 bases. Germline V gives CDR1 SGHTA, CDR2 FQGTGA. This CDR3 spans 14 amino acids. The trim removed 1 base at V and 11 bases at J, leaving 5 bases unmatched. The CDR3 bases are TGTGCCAGCAGCTTAAGCCTAGCGGGGGAGCAGCAGTTCTTC. Its protein product is CASSLSLAGEQQFF.

CDR3 in DNA: TGCAGCGTTGATGGCCTAGCGGGAACCTACGAGCAGTACTTC. It is translated as CSVDGLAGTYEQYF. The J gene is TRBJ2-7, the V gene TRBV29-1; 9 nucleotides line up with TRBD2. CDR1 and CDR2 (germline): SQVTM, ANQGSEA. Germline trimming cut 3 bases from V and 2 bases from J; bases unmatched to any gene: 5. The CDR3 extends over 14 amino acids.

The chain recombines TRBV5-1 with TRBJ2-1, with TRBD1 matching over 9 bases. The V gene's germline CDR1 is SGHRS and CDR2 YFSETQ. V lost 4 bases and J lost 10; bases outside the gene matches: 9. The CDR3 consists of 14 residues. The DNA of the CDR3 is TGCGCCAGCAGCACGGGGGACAGGGCGGCCGAGCAGTTCTTC. It translates to CASSTGDRAAEQFF. The full variable domain, in which reference TRBV5-1 and TRBJ2-1 provide the parts outside the CDR3, is KAGVTQTPRYLIKTRGQQVTLSCSPISGHRSVSWYQQTPGQGLQFLFEYFSETQRNKGNFPGRFSGRQFSNSRSEMNVSTLELGDSALYLCASSTGDRAAEQFFGPGTRLTVL.

The chain carries TRBV5-1 and TRBJ2-3; the match to TRBD2 covers 9 bases. Looked up from germline, CDR1 is SGHRS and CDR2 is YFSETQ. V was pared by 0 bases and J by 4 bases, with 6 bases of the junction left unmatched. The CDR3 has 16 residues. In DNA, the CDR3 is TGCGCCAGCAGCTTGGTGGGTAGCGGGAGCGCAGATACGCAGTATTTT. Its protein product is CASSLVGSGSADTQYF.

The chain is built from TRBV12-2 and TRBJ1-6; the tabulated D call, TRBD1, remains unverified against the DNA. TRBV12-2 is a recognized pseudogene. This CDR3 region has 20 residues. The CDR3 DNA reads as TGTGCAAGTCGCTTATGGCATACAGGGGAACAAGACGTCGATAATTCACCCCTCCACTTT. As protein: CASRLWHTGEQDVDNSPLHF.

This chain joins TRBV23-1 and TRBJ1-5, with TRBD1 matching over 7 bases. TRBV23-1 is identified as an open reading frame with a role that is uncertain. The CDR3 runs to 17 residues. V dropped 0 bases and J dropped 7; count of bases not matched to a gene: 12. CDR3 protein: CASSQSVTGMCIQPQHF. The CDR3 DNA reads as TGCGCCAGCAGTCAATCGGTGACAGGGATGTGCATCCAGCCCCAGCATTTT.

DNA of the CDR3: TGTGCCAGTAGTATTCCACCAAGGGAGTCGGATGAAAAACTGTTTTTT. As protein: CASSIPPRESDEKLFF. This chain links TRBV19 with TRBJ1-4; no firm D call. The CDR3 totals 16 residues. In germline, CDR1 is LNHDA, CDR2 SQIVND (reference sequence). Trimming removed 3 bases from V and 6 bases from J, with 17 bases in between.